These T cell receptor beta chains were read from a single sample in a study of blood T cells in healthy people across ages. TCRdb itself ran the 5' RACE reads through MiXCR, one entry per CDR3 protein. This sample has 2 million or so distinct CDR3 sequences; around half occur once, and the top ten carry approximately 2.1%. Sequenced: blood. These receptors all stem from a woman aged 40 to 55 in good health. Each CDR3 is given with its conserved first and last residue. The D gene is left open where the match is weak. Not every row has a clone size; where given, it reads once, few, many or a size class.

>TRBV11-1|TRBJ2-5|TRBD2|NA
TGTGCCAGCAGCTTACGAACTAGCGGGGGGCGAACAAGAGAGACCCAGTACTTC
CASSLRTSGGRTRETQYF
>TRBV6-6|TRBJ2-7|NA|once
TGTACCAGCACAACAGGGAGCGAGCAGTACTTC
CTSTTGSEQYF
>TRBV28|TRBJ1-2|NA|NA
TGTGCCAGCAGTTTGGGGAGGGTAGCAACTAACTATGGCTACACCTTC
CASSLGRVATNYGYTF
>TRBV12-3/TRBV12-4|TRBJ1-2|NA|NA
TGTGCCAGCAGTTTAGCGCCAGGGGATTCCACTATGGATGGCTACACCTTC
CASSLAPGDSTMDGYTF
>TRBV4-3|TRBJ1-2|NA|few
TGCGCCAGCAGCCAAGATTCCTCGACTGATACCGTCTATGGCTACACCTTC
CASSQDSSTDTVYGYTF
>TRBV7-9|TRBJ1-1|NA|few
TGTGCCAGCAGCTTAGAGGGTCAGGCGTACACTGAAGCTTTCTTT
CASSLEGQAYTEAFF
>TRBV28|TRBJ2-4|NA|few
TGTGCCAGCACCTCCGGGCTCAGCATTCAGTACTTC
CASTSGLSIQYF
>TRBV6-5|TRBJ2-4|TRBD1|NA
TGTGCCAGCAGCGACAGGGTTACAACCAAAAACATTCAGTACTTC
CASSDRVTTKNIQYF
>TRBV5-6|TRBJ1-5|NA|NA
TGTGCCAGCAGCTTGGCGTTGCAGGGGAACAATCAGCCCCAGCATTTT
CASSLALQGNNQPQHF
>TRBV27|TRBJ1-2|TRBD1|NA
TGTGCCAGCAGATCCGGGACAGGGTCTACTAACTATGGCTACACCTTC
CASRSGTGSTNYGYTF
>TRBV7-9|TRBJ2-7|TRBD1|few
TGTGCCAGCAGCTTAGTCCTCCCAGGGGGCGAGCAGTACTTC
CASSLVLPGGEQYF
>TRBV16|TRBJ2-7|NA|few
TGTGCCAGCAGCCGAACAGGGATGTCCTACGAGCAGTACTTC
CASSRTGMSYEQYF
>TRBV6-5|TRBJ2-7|TRBD1|few
TGTGCCAGCACCGCCGGGACAGGGGGTAACGAGCAGTACTTC
CASTAGTGGNEQYF
>TRBV7-2|TRBJ2-5|NA|NA
TGTGCCAGCAGCTTCCGCGGAGGGTCTGTATCGGAGACCCAGTACTTC
CASSFRGGSVSETQYF
>TRBV28|TRBJ2-1|TRBD2|NA
TGTGCCAGCAGTTCCGACCTAATTGGGAGGCGGGGGGGCCTGTTTAATGAGCAGTTCTTC
CASSSDLIGRRGGLFNEQFF
>TRBV12-3/TRBV12-4|TRBJ2-3|NA|NA
TGTGCCAGCAGTCTAGGATCCGCCCTCCCAGATACGCAGTATTTT
CASSLGSALPDTQYF
>TRBV7-9|TRBJ2-7|NA|NA
TGTGCCAGCAGCACCGACGGAATCTACGAGCAGTACTTC
CASSTDGIYEQYF
>TRBV12-3/TRBV12-4|TRBJ1-5|TRBD1|NA
TGTGCCAGCAGTAACAGGGGGCGTGATCAGCCCCAGCATTTT
CASSNRGRDQPQHF
>TRBV7-2|TRBJ1-2|TRBD1|NA
TGTGCCAGCAGCCCAGGCGGGACAGGAGTCCGGGCCTATGGCTACACCTTC
CASSPGGTGVRAYGYTF
>TRBV9|TRBJ2-5|TRBD2|NA
TGTGCCAGCAGCTTAAGGACTAGCGGGGGGCATATAGAAGAGACCCAGTACTTC
CASSLRTSGGHIEETQYF
>TRBV4-2|TRBJ1-2|NA|NA
TGTGCCAGCAGCCAAGGACTGAGAGGGACTGCCGCTAACTATGGCTACACCTTC
CASSQGLRGTAANYGYTF
>TRBV20-1|TRBJ2-5|TRBD2|few
TGCAGTGCTAGGTACCCTAGCGGGGGGTCGGAGACCCAGTACTTC
CSARYPSGGSETQYF
>TRBV4-3|TRBJ2-3|TRBD2|NA
TGCGCCAGCAGCCAAGATCCCTCGGCGGGGGGAAACACAGATACGCAGTATTTT
CASSQDPSAGGNTDTQYF
>TRBV6-1|TRBJ1-4|TRBD1|NA
TGTGCCAGCAGGGATAAAGACAGGGATGAAAAACTGTTTTTT
CASRDKDRDEKLFF
>TRBV25-1|TRBJ1-4|TRBD1|NA
TGTGCCAGCAGTAAGTGGCAGGGGGAGGAAAAACTGTTTTTT
CASSKWQGEEKLFF
>TRBV11-1|TRBJ2-5|TRBD1|few
TGTGCCAGCAGCTTAGCTAGGGGGCACTCCCAGTACTTC
CASSLARGHSQYF
>TRBV20-1|TRBJ1-1|NA|NA
TGCAGTGCTAGAGATACAACAGGGCGTACTGAAGCTTTCTTT
CSARDTTGRTEAFF
>TRBV4-3|TRBJ2-6|NA|NA
TGCGCCAGCAGTCCATGGACAGACGCTAGCTCTGGGGCCAACGTCCTGACTTTC
CASSPWTDASSGANVLTF
>TRBV5-1|TRBJ2-5|NA|NA
TGCGCCAGCAGCTTGGACCCAATGGGGGAGACCCAGTACTTC
CASSLDPMGETQYF
>TRBV6-5|TRBJ1-6|NA|NA
TGTGCCAGCAGTTACTCTGGCAGGGCTACCAATTCACCCCTCCACTTT
CASSYSGRATNSPLHF
>TRBV6-2/TRBV6-3|TRBJ2-5|TRBD2|NA
TGTGCCAGCAGTTACCGTGGCTTGGGAGGGGAGACCCAGTACTTC
CASSYRGLGGETQYF
>TRBV28|TRBJ2-5|TRBD1|NA
TGTGCCAGCCGTCCGAGGGGGCTCAAGCAAGAGACCCAGTACTTC
CASRPRGLKQETQYF
>TRBV7-9|TRBJ2-7|NA|NA
TGTGCCAGCAGCTTAGTAGTCCGGGGGCAGGGCTACGAGCAGTACTTC
CASSLVVRGQGYEQYF
>TRBV2|TRBJ1-5|NA|NA
TGTGCCAGCAGGGAGACAGGAAGAGAAAATCAGCCCCGGCATTTT
CASRETGRENQPRHF
>TRBV24-1|TRBJ2-4|NA|NA
TGTGCCACCAGTGATTTAAGGGTTCAGTACTTC
CATSDLRVQYF
>TRBV5-6|TRBJ1-2|TRBD1|NA
TGTGCCAGCAGCCCATCAAGGGGACAGGGCTACTATGGCTACACCTTC
CASSPSRGQGYYGYTF
>TRBV20-1|TRBJ2-1|NA|NA
TGCAGTGCGGACCCCCCACAAGATGAGCAGTTCTTC
CSADPPQDEQFF
>TRBV28|TRBJ2-7|TRBD2|NA
TGTGCCAGTACTAGCGGGGGTCCTCCCTACGAGCAGTACTTC
CASTSGGPPYEQYF
>TRBV12-3/TRBV12-4|TRBJ2-7|TRBD1|NA
TGTGCCAGCAATCGGGACAGGGTGAAACACGAGCAGTACTTC
CASNRDRVKHEQYF
>TRBV7-9|TRBJ2-5|NA|few
TGTGCCAGCAGCTTACACGGACGAACCTCGTGGCAGTACTTC
CASSLHGRTSWQYF
>TRBV20-1|TRBJ2-5|NA|few
TGCAGTGTGGTCACGGTGGCGGGGAACCGCCAAGAGACCCAGTACTTC
CSVVTVAGNRQETQYF
>TRBV5-1|TRBJ2-5|TRBD1|few
TGCGCCAGCAGCTTGTTCACAGGGGAAGATCCAGAGACCCAGTACTTC
CASSLFTGEDPETQYF
>TRBV11-3|TRBJ2-5|NA|NA
TGTGCCAGCAGCTTCTGGGACATCCAAGAGACCCAGTACTTC
CASSFWDIQETQYF
>TRBV15|TRBJ2-5|NA|many
TGTGCCACCAGCAGGGACGGACAAGAGACCCAGTACTTC
CATSRDGQETQYF
>TRBV20-1|TRBJ1-2|NA|NA
TGCAGTGCTAGGGATCTCGAAAAGTATGGCTACACCTTC
CSARDLEKYGYTF
>TRBV9|TRBJ2-7|TRBD2|NA
TGTGCCAGCAGCCCTGATCCCGGGACTAGCTTCCACGAGCAGTACTTC
CASSPDPGTSFHEQYF
>TRBV6-2/TRBV6-3|TRBJ1-2|TRBD1|NA
TGTGCCAGCAGTCAACCCGGACAGGGGATCGATGGCTACACCTTC
CASSQPGQGIDGYTF
>TRBV29-1|TRBJ2-3|NA|once
TGCAGCGTTAGTACAGGGACAGATACGCAGTATTTT
CSVSTGTDTQYF
>TRBV2|TRBJ1-2|NA|NA
TGTGCCAGCAGTGACCCGGGGCAGGCAAACTATGGCTACACCTTC
CASSDPGQANYGYTF
>TRBV3-1|TRBJ2-7|TRBD2|NA
TGTGCCAGCAGCCAAGATGGCACTAGCGGGGGGCCGAGGTACTACGAGCAGTACTTC
CASSQDGTSGGPRYYEQYF
>TRBV25-1|TRBJ2-5|NA|NA
TGTGCCAGCAGTGACTGGGGCAGAAGAATGCGAGAGACCCAGTACTTC
CASSDWGRRMRETQYF
>TRBV7-2|TRBJ2-5|NA|many
TGTGCCAGCAGCTTACGAAGGGGATCGGAGACCCAGTACTTC
CASSLRRGSETQYF
>TRBV7-2|TRBJ2-4|TRBD1|NA
TGTGCCAGCAGCTCGACAGGGTGGGGCAAAAACATTCAGTACTTC
CASSSTGWGKNIQYF
>TRBV4-1|TRBJ1-5|NA|once
TGCGCCAGCAGCCAAGGGGCTCGGCCCCAGCATTTT
CASSQGARPQHF
>TRBV2|TRBJ2-1|NA|NA
TGTGCCAGCAGTGAACCAGGGGCAAGACCGGGGTTGGATGAGCAGTTCTTC
CASSEPGARPGLDEQFF
>TRBV7-2|TRBJ1-4|NA|few
TGTGCCAGCAGCAAAGGACGGAGATTGAATGGGGAAAAACTGTTTTTT
CASSKGRRLNGEKLFF
>TRBV4-3|TRBJ2-1|NA|NA
TGCGCCAGCAGGGGGTTCGACAATGAGCAGTTCTTC
CASRGFDNEQFF
>TRBV20-1|TRBJ2-4|NA|NA
TGCAGTGCTAGAGATGTGGCGGGGGCTTACTCCTACAATGAGCAGTACTTC
CSARDVAGAYSYNEQYF
>TRBV9|TRBJ2-5|NA|NA
TGTGCCAGCAGCGTCGGTGCAAGCCAAGAGACCCAGTACTTC
CASSVGASQETQYF